Described below is a single T cell receptor beta chain sequence and its context. The data derive from a study of spatial heterogeneity in lung cancer. Every individual TCR cDNA molecule carried its own unique molecular identifier, which allowed correction of PCR and sequencing errors. In TCRdb, the 5' RACE reads were re-called with MiXCR into one record per CDR3 protein. The sample has roughly 48,000 distinct CDR3 sequences; 10% to 15% are singletons. The germline V gene encodes CDR1 SGHNT and CDR2 YYREEE (reference sequence). The germline V and J ends were trimmed by 4 bases and 2 bases, with 13 bases remaining between them. This CDR3 has 14 residues. Time point given: sample taken at primary tumor resection. Unsorted samples of tumor, nontumor lung or frozen PBMC had their whole RNA sequenced.

This sequence was found in a female donor with early-stage non-small cell lung cancer. The sequenced sample was PBMCs, obtained at surgery. V usage is TRBV5-4 and J usage is TRBJ2-7; D might be TRBD1 or TRBD2, each matching 6 bases. CDR3 sequence: CASSRRGVTYEQYF. The CDR3 DNA follows: TGTGCCAGCAGCCGGAGGGGGGTTACCTACGAGCAGTACTTC.